This TCR beta chain was profiled in a study of shared T cell receptors in the human thymus. Assay used: immunoSEQ multiplex PCR; TCRdb lists only in-frame clones, some missing. The table has 650,000 to 950,000 clones, 75% to 90% seen once; the top ten hold roughly 0.01%. V lost 3 bases, J lost 6 bases, and 13 bases lay in between. The CDR3 contains 14 residues. Germline values: CDR1 MDHEN, CDR2 SYDVKM. This sample was shared with a second study, whose subject was human thymus T cells. As that study records: All donors were healthy Finnish infants who were undergoing corrective surgery to treat congenital heart defects. Gene usage for V and J segments appeared biased in thymic and blood repertoires.

This sequence joins TRBV28 and TRBJ2-3; D is unresolved. The receptor comes from a girl under two years old with a congenital heart defect. The sequenced sample consisted of thymocytes. This CDR3 reads CASSFIRIQDTQYF. CDR3 bases: TGTGCCAGCAGTTTTATTCGTATCCAGGATACGCAGTATTTT.